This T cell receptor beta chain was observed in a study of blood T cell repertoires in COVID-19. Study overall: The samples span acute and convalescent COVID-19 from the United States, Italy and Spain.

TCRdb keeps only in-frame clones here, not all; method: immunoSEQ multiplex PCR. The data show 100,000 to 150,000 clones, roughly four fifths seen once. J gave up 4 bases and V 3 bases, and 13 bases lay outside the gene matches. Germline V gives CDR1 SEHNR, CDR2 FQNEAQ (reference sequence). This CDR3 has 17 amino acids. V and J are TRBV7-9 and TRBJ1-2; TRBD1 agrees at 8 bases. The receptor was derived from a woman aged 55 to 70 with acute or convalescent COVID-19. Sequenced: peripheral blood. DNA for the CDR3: TGTGCCAGCAGCTTGGGGAGGACAGGGTCTGGGTTCTATGGCTACACCTTC. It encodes CASSLGRTGSGFYGYTF.